The 24 T cell receptor beta chains reported below all come from one sample, sequenced in a study of blood T cell repertoires in COVID-19. Method: immunoSEQ multiplex PCR; TCRdb's copy keeps in-frame clones and lacks some. The sample records about 150,000 clones, roughly 80% being singletons. The sample consisted of peripheral blood. The receptors come from an elderly woman with acute or convalescent COVID-19.

The gene calls are TRBV10-3 and TRBJ1-3; 7 bases are shared with TRBD1. Trimming took 4 bases from V and 0 from J; bases not matched to a gene: 3. The germline V gene has CDR1 ENHRY and CDR2 SYGVKD. CDR3 length equals 15 residues. The CDR3 DNA follows: TGTGCCATCAGTGGGACAGGACTCTCTGGAAACACCATATATTTT. Protein sequence: CAISGTGLSGNTIYF.

The chain recombines TRBV5-1 with TRBJ1-3; D possibly corresponds to TRBD1 (6 bases). Trimming stripped 9 bases from V and 3 bases from J, with 22 bases between. The CDR3 loop spans 16 amino acids. CDR1 and CDR2 (germline): SGHRS, YFSETQ. CDR3 bases: TGCGCCATCCCACCCCACAGGGCCGAAAGTGGAAACACCATATATTTT. Amino acids: CAIPPHRAESGNTIYF.

In nucleotides, the CDR3 is TGTGCCAGCAGCATCGGGACAGTTAATTCACCCCTCCACTTT. Amino acids: CASSIGTVNSPLHF. This chain connects TRBV11-2 to TRBJ1-6; TRBD1 matches 7 bases. The CDR3 covers 14 residues. Germline CDR1 SGHAT, CDR2 FQNNGV. Trimming removed 5 bases from V and 6 bases from J; junction bases left unmatched: 4.

The chain uses TRBV2 and TRBJ1-1; 9 bases map to TRBD1. This CDR3 is built from 16 residues. Trimming cost V 7 bases and J 4 bases; bases outside gene matches: 13. Per the germline V gene, CDR1 is SNHLY and CDR2 is FYNNEI. CDR3 sequence reads: CASTGQGFSFGTEAFF. CDR3 DNA sequence: TGTGCCAGCACCGGACAGGGGTTCTCTTTTGGCACTGAAGCTTTCTTT. The variable domain in full, with the rest retrieved from reference TRBV2 and TRBJ1-1, is EPEVTQTPSHQVTQMGQEVILRCVPISNHLYFYWYRQILGQKVEFLVSFYNNEISEKSEIFDDQFSVERPDGSNFTLKIRSTKLEDSAMYFCASTGQGFSFGTEAFFGQGTRLTVV.

This clone was observed a few times. V gene TRBV18 combines with J gene TRBJ1-1; 7 nucleotides match TRBD1. Trimming took 5 bases from V and 0 from J; bases not matched to a gene: 3. The length of the CDR3 is 14 residues. Germline CDR1 is KGHSH and CDR2 is LQKENI. This CDR3 reads CASSRGQMNTEAFF. For the CDR3, the DNA is TGTGCCAGCTCAAGGGGACAGATGAACACTGAAGCTTTCTTT.

The chain uses TRBV7-5 and TRBJ1-3. TRBV7-5 is a pseudogene segment. CDR3 length: 20 amino acids. The CDR3 bases are TGTGCCAGAAGCAAGGAGACGAAACCGGAGATACTAGCATCTGGAAACACCATATATTTT. It yields the protein CARSKETKPEILASGNTIYF.

The rearrangement links TRBV5-4 to TRBJ1-5; D is undetermined. CDR1 is SGHNT and CDR2 is YYREEE in the germline V gene (reference sequence). The V gene lost 0 bases and the J gene lost 6 bases, with 10 bases spanning the gap. The CDR3 contains 14 residues. The CDR3: CASSLGPEGQPQHF. DNA of the CDR3: TGTGCCAGCAGCTTGGGTCCGGAGGGTCAGCCCCAGCATTTT.

This sequence joins TRBV6-5 and TRBJ2-1, with TRBD1 matching over 8 bases. Trimming cost V 8 bases and J 5 bases; bases outside gene matches: 5. In germline, CDR1 is MNHEY, CDR2 SVGAGI. The CDR3 runs 13 residues. The CDR3 DNA reads TGTGCCAGCGGTCAGGGGGCGGACAATGAGCAGTTCTTC. Residues: CASGQGADNEQFF.

A single count supports this clone. V usage is TRBV12-2 and J usage is TRBJ2-1; TRBD2 is taken as the D call from the table, unchecked against the DNA. TRBV12-2 is tagged as a pseudogene. The CDR3 is made up of 15 amino acids. This CDR3 is CASRLARDSNNEQFF. The CDR3 coding sequence is TGTGCAAGTCGCTTAGCGCGGGACTCAAACAATGAGCAGTTCTTC.

This clone was picked up one time. The chain uses TRBV7-2 and TRBJ1-1, with D unresolved. Germline values: CDR1 SGHTA, CDR2 FQGNSA. V lost 5 bases to trimming and J lost 1 base, with 11 bases between them. CDR3 length equals 14 residues. The CDR3 region is CASSALGGNTEAFF. The CDR3 DNA sequence: TGTGCCAGCAGCGCCTTAGGCGGGAACACTGAAGCTTTCTTT. Full variable domain (missing parts from reference TRBV7-2 and TRBJ1-1): GAGVSQSPSNKVTEKGKDVELRCDPISGHTALYWYRQSLGQGLEFLIYFQGNSAPDKSGLPSDRFSAERTGGSVSTLTIQRTQQEDSAVYLCASSALGGNTEAFFGQGTRLTVV.

This clone was found once. The chain joins TRBV14 to TRBJ2-3; 9 nucleotides line up with TRBD2. Trimming removed 0 bases from V and 2 bases from J; junction bases left unmatched: 6. Germline V gene data show CDR1 as SGHDN and CDR2 as FVKESK. The length of the CDR3 is 17 residues. CDR3 in amino acids: CASSQDLAGAHTDTQYF. The DNA for the CDR3 is TGTGCCAGCAGCCAAGATTTAGCGGGGGCCCACACAGATACGCAGTATTTT. The whole variable domain, remainder taken from reference TRBV14 and TRBJ2-3, is EAGVTQFPSHSVIEKGQTVTLRCDPISGHDNLYWYRRVMGKEIKFLLHFVKESKQDESGMPNNRFLAERTGGTYSTLKVQPAELEDSGVYFCASSQDLAGAHTDTQYFGPGTRLTVL.

This sequence joins TRBV6-2 or TRBV6-3 and TRBJ2-1; 9 bases are a match to TRBD2. With V trimmed by 4 bases and J by 3 bases, 10 bases remained unmatched. The CDR3 is 17 amino acids. Germline V gene lookup returns CDR1 MNHEY and CDR2 SVGEGT. The CDR3, as DNA: TGTGCCAGCAGTTCTTTTCCTAGCGGGAAGAACTACAATGAGCAGTTCTTC. Its translation is CASSSFPSGKNYNEQFF.

The chain uses TRBV29-1 and TRBJ1-2; D may be TRBD1 (5 bases). Germline values: CDR1 SQVTM, CDR2 ANQGSEA. Trimming pared 3 bases from V and 8 bases from J, leaving 16 bases between. The CDR3 loop spans 13 amino acids. CDR3 sequence reads: CSVERQGGRGYTF. The CDR3 DNA sequence: TGCAGCGTTGAGCGGCAGGGTGGTCGAGGCTACACCTTC.

This chain uses TRBV10-3 with TRBJ1-5, with D possibly TRBD1 on 6 matching bases. The CDR3 covers 14 residues. Germline assignment: CDR1 ENHRY and CDR2 SYGVKD. V was shortened by 4 bases and J by 3 bases, with 10 bases between the two germline ends. The CDR3 protein is CAISGTEHNQPQHF. CDR3 sequence (DNA): TGTGCCATCAGTGGGACAGAGCACAATCAGCCCCAGCATTTT.

The V gene is TRBV19, the J gene TRBJ2-6; 7 bases are shared with TRBD1. There are 17 residues in the CDR3. CDR1 is LNHDA and CDR2 is SQIVND in the germline V gene (reference sequence). The ends lost 5 bases at V and 0 bases at J; junction bases unmatched: 7. CDR3 residues: CASSQTGTFSGANVLTF. CDR3 nucleotides: TGTGCCAGTAGTCAGACAGGGACGTTCTCTGGGGCCAACGTCCTGACTTTC.

The CDR3 protein is CASSLGLSIGTDTQYF. In nucleotides, the CDR3 is TGCGCCAGCAGCTTGGGACTCTCAATAGGCACAGATACGCAGTATTTT. The chain is built from TRBV5-1 and TRBJ2-3; D unresolved. Germline CDR1 reads SGHRS; CDR2 reads YFSETQ. The CDR3 covers 16 residues. V was shortened by 0 bases and J by 1 base, with 12 bases between the two germline ends.

This clone was seen only a few times. The V gene is TRBV9, the J gene TRBJ2-7; TRBD2 matches at 9 bases. The V gene end was trimmed by 0 bases and the J gene end by 2 bases; junction bases not matched to a gene: 12. CDR3 length equals 18 residues. Germline CDR1 is SGDLS and CDR2 is YYNGEE. The CDR3 DNA sequence: TGTGCCAGCAGCGTAGGGGCTAGCGGGGCCGAACAAGCCTACGAGCAGTACTTC. As protein: CASSVGASGAEQAYEQYF.

This chain uses TRBV6-5 with TRBJ1-1, with TRBD1 matching over 7 bases. The V gene's germline CDR1 is MNHEY and CDR2 SVGAGI. CDR3 length: 15 residues. V shed 0 bases and J 1 base; nucleotides not matched to a gene: 2. The CDR3 coding sequence is TGTGCCAGCAGTTACTCAGGGGGCACGAACACTGAAGCTTTCTTT. This codes for CASSYSGGTNTEAFF.

The genes are TRBV7-9 and TRBJ2-1, with 9 bases matching TRBD2. CDR1 and CDR2 from the germline V gene are SEHNR and FQNEAQ (reference sequence). Trimming took 6 bases from V and 9 from J; bases not matched to a gene: 12. The CDR3 covers 15 residues. In nucleotides, the CDR3 is TGTGCCAGCAGTCCTAGACTAGCGGTTAACAGTGAGCAGTTCTTC. It encodes CASSPRLAVNSEQFF.

The chain carries TRBV7-9 and TRBJ2-7; D might be TRBD1 (5 bases). This CDR3 spans 12 amino acids. CDR1 is SEHNR and CDR2 is FQNEAQ in the germline V gene (reference sequence). The ends were cut back, 3 bases at V and 3 bases at J, with 6 bases in the middle. The CDR3 sequence: CASSFQGYEQYF. The CDR3 coding sequence is TGTGCCAGCAGCTTCCAGGGCTACGAGCAGTACTTC.

This clone has more than one count but fewer than ten. This sequence joins TRBV5-4 and TRBJ1-2, with 8 bases matching TRBD1. The germline CDR1 and CDR2 sequences are SGHNT and YYREEE (reference sequence). With 4 bases clipped from V and 1 base from J, the junction kept 9 bases outside the gene matches. This CDR3 region has 16 residues. CDR3 bases: TGTGCCAGCAGCCCCCAGGGGGCATTTAATAACTATGGCTACACCTTC. It yields the protein CASSPQGAFNNYGYTF.

With respect to this clone: Other nucleotide sequences in the sample specify the same CDR3. V gene TRBV5-5 combines with J gene TRBJ2-5, with TRBD1 as a possible D gene (6 bases). This CDR3 region has 13 residues. Germline V gene data show CDR1 as SGHKS and CDR2 as YYEKEE (reference sequence). Trimming pared 4 bases from V and 4 bases from J, leaving 11 bases between. Written as DNA, the CDR3 is TGTGCCAGCAGCACGGACAGTTCAGAGACCCAGTACTTC. The encoded protein is CASSTDSSETQYF.

V usage is TRBV5-1 and J usage is TRBJ1-5, with D unresolved. V lost 0 bases, J lost 1 base, and 8 bases lay in between. Germline V gives CDR1 SGHRS, CDR2 YFSETQ. The CDR3 runs to 15 residues. The CDR3 sequence: CASSLAGVSNQPQHF. The CDR3 DNA is TGCGCCAGCAGCTTGGCCGGGGTGAGCAATCAGCCCCAGCATTTT. The complete variable domain, with remaining parts taken from reference TRBV5-1 and TRBJ1-5, reads KAGVTQTPRYLIKTRGQQVTLSCSPISGHRSVSWYQQTPGQGLQFLFEYFSETQRNKGNFPGRFSGRQFSNSRSEMNVSTLELGDSALYLCASSLAGVSNQPQHFGDGTRLSIL.

This chain connects TRBV4-2 to TRBJ2-1; D may be TRBD2 (5 bases). Looked up from germline, CDR1 is LGHNA and CDR2 is YNFKEQ. V was cut by 1 base and J by 7 bases, with 11 bases left in between. This CDR3 region has 14 residues. The CDR3 sequence is CASSQVSSFNEQFF. CDR3 nucleotides: TGTGCCAGCAGCCAAGTATCTAGCTTTAATGAGCAGTTCTTC.